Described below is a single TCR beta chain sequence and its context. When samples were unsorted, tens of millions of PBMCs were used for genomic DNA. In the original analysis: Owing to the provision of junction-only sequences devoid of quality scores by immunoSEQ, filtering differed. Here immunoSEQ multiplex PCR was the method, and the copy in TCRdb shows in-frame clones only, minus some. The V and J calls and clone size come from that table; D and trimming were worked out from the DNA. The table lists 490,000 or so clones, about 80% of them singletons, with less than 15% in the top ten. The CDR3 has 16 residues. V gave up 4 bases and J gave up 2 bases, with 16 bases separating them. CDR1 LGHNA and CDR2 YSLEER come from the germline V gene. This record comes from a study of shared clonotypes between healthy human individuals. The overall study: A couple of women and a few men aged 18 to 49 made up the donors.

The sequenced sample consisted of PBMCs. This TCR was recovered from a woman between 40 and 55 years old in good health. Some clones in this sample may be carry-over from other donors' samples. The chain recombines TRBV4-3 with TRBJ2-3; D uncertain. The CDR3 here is CASSLNSPEATDTQYF. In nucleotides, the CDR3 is TGCGCCAGCAGCCTTAACAGCCCTGAGGCCACAGATACGCAGTATTTT.